Following are 11 T cell receptor beta chains from one sample sequenced in a study of blood T cell repertoires in COVID-19. The repertoire was sequenced with immunoSEQ multiplex PCR; TCRdb's copy has only in-frame clones and lacks some. Here the sample spans some 77,000 clones, roughly four fifths being singletons. The source material was peripheral blood. The source is a man aged 70-80 years with acute or convalescent COVID-19.

The J gene is TRBJ2-4, the V gene TRBV9; D is possibly TRBD2 (7 bases). CDR1 is SGDLS and CDR2 is YYNGEE in the germline V gene. The V end lost 0 bases, the J end lost 0 bases, and 16 bases lay between the germline ends. This CDR3 has 18 residues. In nucleotides, the CDR3 is TGTGCCAGCAGCGTAGCCGGGGGGAGGGACATAGCCAAAAACATTCAGTACTTC. It specifies CASSVAGGRDIAKNIQYF.

This clone was counted between two and nine times. The chain is built from TRBV7-2 and TRBJ1-5; D is ambiguous. The V end lost 8 bases, the J end lost 11 bases, and 19 bases lay between the germline ends. Germline V CDR1 and CDR2: SGHTA, FQGNSA. The CDR3 runs to 13 residues. CDR3 nucleotide sequence: TGTGCCAGCGGCGTGGAGGCCGGTAGGTCCCAGCATTTT. It is translated as CASGVEAGRSQHF.

The chain's CDR3 is CASSAEPGTGPEQYF. The CDR3 nucleotides are TGTGCCAGCAGCGCAGAACCCGGGACAGGGCCCGAGCAGTACTTC. The rearrangement joins TRBV7-6 to TRBJ2-7, with 9 bases fitting TRBD1. The V gene end was trimmed by 5 bases and the J gene end by 6 bases; junction bases not matched to a gene: 11. Per germline, CDR1 SGHVS and CDR2 FNYEAQ. This CDR3 contains 15 residues. The full variable domain, rest sourced from reference TRBV7-6 and TRBJ2-7, is GAGVSQSPRYKVTKRGQDVALRCDPISGHVSLYWYRQALGQGPEFLTYFNYEAQQDKSGLPNDRFSAERPEGSISTLTIQRTEQRDSAMYRCASSAEPGTGPEQYFGPGTRLTVT.

This clone came up a few times. DNA of the CDR3: TGCAGTGCCAGGGGGGACTATGGCTACACCTTC. Translation: CSARGDYGYTF. The chain combines TRBV20-1 with TRBJ1-2; 7 nucleotides align to TRBD1. V lost 6 bases, J lost 3 bases, and 1 base stayed unmatched. The CDR3 covers 11 residues. CDR1 is DFQATT and CDR2 is SNEGSKA in the germline V gene (reference sequence).

This clone was observed a few times. The chain carries TRBV19 and TRBJ2-7, with 7 bases aligning to TRBD1. V was pared by 7 bases and J by 0 bases, with 6 bases of the junction left unmatched. The CDR3 runs to 14 residues. The germline V gene has CDR1 LNHDA and CDR2 SQIVND (reference sequence). The CDR3 protein is CASNPGQTSYEQYF. The CDR3 DNA reads as TGTGCCAGTAACCCGGGACAGACCTCCTACGAGCAGTACTTC.

The chain uses TRBV5-4 and TRBJ2-2; 11 nucleotides agree with TRBD2. The CDR3 sequence is 16 residues long. CDR1 is SGHNT, CDR2 YYREEE, per germline (reference sequence). After removal of 4 bases from V and 3 bases from J, the junction contained 5 bases not matched to a gene. CDR3 nucleotides: TGTGCCAGCAGCCCAGGGACTAGCGGAGACACCGGGGAGCTGTTTTTT. It specifies CASSPGTSGDTGELFF.

The V call is TRBV5-6, the J call TRBJ1-1; unclear D gene. Germline V gene lookup returns CDR1 SGHDT and CDR2 YYEEEE. Deletions cut 4 bases from V and 8 bases from J, with 21 bases between. The CDR3 has 15 residues. Here the CDR3 reads CASSAPVKWPIEAFF. The CDR3 DNA follows: TGTGCCAGCAGCGCCCCCGTGAAGTGGCCAATAGAAGCTTTCTTT.

The chain couples TRBV7-2 to TRBJ2-7, with 7 bases that match TRBD1. Germline V gene data show CDR1 as SGHTA and CDR2 as FQGNSA. The ends lost 5 bases at V and 0 bases at J; junction bases unmatched: 7. The CDR3 length is 15 residues. The CDR3 coding sequence is TGTGCCAGCAGCGTGGGACAGCCGAGCTCCTACGAGCAGTACTTC. It codes for CASSVGQPSSYEQYF.

The V and J genes are TRBV30 and TRBJ1-4, with D perhaps TRBD1 (5 bases). V was trimmed by 3 bases and J by 8 bases, leaving 7 bases between them. The V gene's germline CDR1 is GTSNPN and CDR2 SVGIG (reference sequence). There are 11 residues in the CDR3. CDR3 sequence: CAWRTGEKLFF. In DNA form, the CDR3 reads TGTGCCTGGAGAACAGGCGAAAAACTGTTTTTT. The full variable domain, its missing parts supplied by reference TRBV30 and TRBJ1-4, is SQTIHQWPATLVQPVGSPLSLECTVEGTSNPNLYWYRQAAGRGLQLLFYSVGIGQISSEVPQNLSASRPQDRQFILSSKKLLLSDSGFYLCAWRTGEKLFFGSGTQLSVL.

The chain combines TRBV7-9 with TRBJ1-5, with 8 bases lining up with TRBD1. The CDR3 is 17 amino acids. V was clipped by 3 bases and J by 5 bases; unmatched bases: 12. The germline V gene has CDR1 SEHNR and CDR2 FQNEAQ (reference sequence). In DNA form, the CDR3 reads TGTGCCAGCAGCTTCGGACAGGGAGGGAGTCGGGATCAGCCCCAGCATTTT. Its protein is CASSFGQGGSRDQPQHF.

As to this clone: Different DNA sequences within this sample yield the same CDR3. This chain connects TRBV12-3 or TRBV12-4 to TRBJ2-7; D gene unclear. The CDR3 runs 13 residues. With 0 bases removed from V and 3 bases from J, the gap between germline ends came to 6 bases. This chain's CDR3 is CASSLAADYEQYF. The DNA of the CDR3 is TGTGCCAGCAGTTTAGCGGCAGACTACGAGCAGTACTTC.